This T cell receptor (beta chain) is drawn from a study of blood T cells in healthy people across ages (dated by TCRdb to between 2014 and 2017). Regarding the study in general: In model experiments, template switching captured roughly one uniquely barcoded TCR beta cDNA molecule for every two T cells. Using deep sequencing normalized with unique cDNA molecular identifiers, the study measured how TCR beta repertoire diversity changes with age. Donors were grouped into four age groups: young (average about 15 years), middle-aged (around 39), aged (roughly 67) and long-lived (over 80). To avoid experimental bias, donors of different ages were distributed randomly across sequencing lanes. The study analyzed two additional independent replicas of 1 million unique cDNA reads from the same blood draw for two donors, one aged 18 to 29 and one aged 80 or older.

The paper's findings and limits, for the study overall: Because the CMV infection status of the donors was unknown, age-related changes in expanded clonotypes may potentially have been confounded. Conclusive comparison of naive and antigen-experienced compartments was prevented by the profiling of bulk unsorted PBMCs. Observed TCR beta diversity per million T cells fell roughly linearly with age, and a significant reduction was already apparent by age approximately 41. Estimates of total diversity based on one million sequenced T cells were considered lower bounds and underestimates. Compared with the aged group, the long-lived group had more naive CD4+ T cells, fewer expanded clones and increased TCR diversity, suggesting age selection. Observed TCR beta diversity correlated strongly with the percentage of naive T cells measured by flow cytometry.

Library preparation was by 5' RACE. The listed sequencing device is Illumina HiSeq 2500. A second PCR of roughly 6 to 11 cycles was performed with a sample-barcoded 5' primer and a J-beta primer mix. A template-switch 5' adaptor carrying 12 random nucleotides introduced a unique molecular identifier onto each TCR beta cDNA molecule. Each sample yielded at least 3 million CDR3-containing paired-end reads. First-strand cDNA synthesis was performed from all RNA using the Mint cDNA synthesis kit, with priming by a TRBC-specific oligonucleotide. All cDNA was treated with uracil-DNA glycosylase and then went through a first 18-cycle PCR with the universal primers M1SS and BC2_uni_R. In the paper's pipeline: For normalization, 1 million high-quality reads were randomly selected from each sample, with every read carrying a distinct molecular identifier. Reads sharing molecular identifiers were discarded rather than binned into consensus sequences. MiTCR, run with a Q25 quality threshold and the strictest error-elimination algorithm, handled CDR3 identification, clonotype clustering and error correction. Lower-bound total TCR beta diversity was estimated with a nonparametric unseen species model using Euler transformation. The public reads were run again by TCRdb, first through fastp at Q25 and then through MiXCR, and only productive beta chains were kept. Duplicate CDR3 protein sequences are folded into a single record with the most common DNA and genes. The V and J calls and clone size come from TCRdb's table, not from the authors' own analysis. The sample yields 650,000 to 700,000 distinct CDR3 sequences; about 51% were counted once. The ten most abundant clones make up about 13% of the sample.

The donors were some 36 Caucasian individuals from Russia, aged about 6 to 100 years, who were systemically healthy. About 10 milliliters of peripheral blood were drawn from each donor into EDTA-treated Vacutainer tubes. Ficoll-Paque density-gradient centrifugation was used to isolate PBMCs, with at least 6.5 million per sample. Trizol reagent was used to extract total RNA from PBMCs, with at least 5 micrograms per sample. For every donor, an aliquot of PBMCs went through flow cytometry to measure the percentages of naive CD45RAhigh/CD27high T cells. Remarks on this clonotype: Its antigen is not yet known. No much larger clone is present one base from it, and per-base qualities are unavailable.

This clonotype was obtained from a woman of 80 years or more in good health. Material: blood.

The CDR3: CASSVPSSGANVLTF. The DNA sequence is given as TGTGCCAGCAGCGTCCCGTCCTCTGGGGCCAACGTCCTGACTTTC. The V and J genes are TRBV9 and TRBJ2-6, with the D gene call left open. The CDR3 numbers 15 residues from cysteine through phenylalanine. Only the CDR3 region is kept as DNA, spanning 45 bases read in frame from base 1. Trimming costs V 2 bases and J 0 bases, and their ends lie 6 bases apart. Taken from the germline V gene, the CDR1 and CDR2 loops are SGDLS and YYNGEE.